This TCR beta chain was retrieved from a study of OX40 agonist ivuxolimab in advanced cancers. The germline gives CDR1 MDHEN, CDR2 SYDVKM. The CDR3 contains 15 residues. Trimming stripped 5 bases from V and 0 bases from J, with 11 bases between. Assay: immunoSEQ multiplex PCR; the TCRdb copy retains only in-frame clones and omits some. The table has some 100,000 clones, about nine tenths seen once. The sequenced sample was CD4+ or CD8+ T cells sorted from blood, obtained in a trial of the OX40 agonist ivuxolimab. The genes are TRBV28 and TRBJ1-3; D is unclear. The TCR was taken from an adult with an advanced solid tumor such as melanoma, head and neck, liver or kidney cancer. CDR3 in DNA: TGTGCCAGCAGTCCCGCCCAAGCCTCTGGAAACACCATATATTTT. Residues: CASSPAQASGNTIYF.